Listed here is a single T cell receptor beta chain. Its matching antigen is unknown. The data stem from a study of CD8 T cells in Susac syndrome. Study-wide background: Blood was drawn from patients with Susac syndrome. At that point, they were therapy-naive, on corticosteroids, or on intravenous immunoglobulin alone.

When the RNA was reverse transcribed, random hexamers were used with an input of roughly 0.5 to 1 ug. The CDR3 of TCR beta was amplified by immunoSEQ multiplex PCR across 54 Vbeta and 13 Jbeta. TCRdb re-derived calls from the immunoSEQ multiplex PCR reads in MiXCR, one entry per CDR3 protein. Counted here are under 200,000 distinct CDR3 sequences, around 90% occurring once; the ten biggest clones make up about 0.1%. TEMRA cells were FACS-enriched, unlike CD8+ and CD4+ T cells, which were negatively isolated. Study outcomes and limitations: There was no clonal expansion in the CD4+ T cell repertoires of Susac syndrome.

The CDR3 spans 15 residues. V dropped 4 bases and J dropped 2 bases, with 14 bases sitting between them. The germline V gene has CDR1 SGHRS and CDR2 YFSETQ. The TCR originated in a human donor with Susac syndrome. The source material was CD4+ T cells from PBMCs. The chain couples TRBV5-1 to TRBJ2-3; weak D call: TRBD1 (5 bases). The DNA for the CDR3 is TGCGCCAGCAGCCCTGGACATGAATACACAGATACGCAGTATTTT. Protein: CASSPGHEYTDTQYF.